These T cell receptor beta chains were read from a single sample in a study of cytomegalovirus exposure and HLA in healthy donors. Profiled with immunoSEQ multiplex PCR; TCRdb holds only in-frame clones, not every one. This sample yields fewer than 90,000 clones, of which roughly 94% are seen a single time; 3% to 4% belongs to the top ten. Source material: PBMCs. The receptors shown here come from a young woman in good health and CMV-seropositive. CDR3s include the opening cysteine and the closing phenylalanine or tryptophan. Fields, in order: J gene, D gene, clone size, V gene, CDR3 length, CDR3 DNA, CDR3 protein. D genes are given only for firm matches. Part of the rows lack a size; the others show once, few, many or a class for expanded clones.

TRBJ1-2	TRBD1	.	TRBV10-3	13	TGTGCCATCAGTTTAGACAGGGACCATGGCTACACCTTC	CAISLDRDHGYTF
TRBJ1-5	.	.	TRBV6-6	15	TGTGCCAGCAGTTTCGCCCCTACAGGGCTTCAGCCCCAGCATTTT	CASSFAPTGLQPQHF
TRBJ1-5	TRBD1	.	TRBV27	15	TGTGCCAGCAGTAGGACAGGTCATAGCAATCAGCCCCAGCATTTT	CASSRTGHSNQPQHF
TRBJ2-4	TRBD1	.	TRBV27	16	TGTGCCAGCAGCTTATCAGGGGGAACCGCCAAAAACATTCAGTACTTC	CASSLSGGTAKNIQYF
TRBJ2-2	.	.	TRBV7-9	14	TGTGCCAGCAGCCCCATGGCTCCAACCGGGGAGCTGTTTTTT	CASSPMAPTGELFF
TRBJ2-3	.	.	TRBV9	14	TGTGCCAGCAGCGTTGGTAGCGCGACAGATACGCAGTATTTT	CASSVGSATDTQYF
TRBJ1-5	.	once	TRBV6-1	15	TGTGCCAGCAGTAGGCGGTGGTTAGAAAATCAGCCCCAGCATTTT	CASSRRWLENQPQHF
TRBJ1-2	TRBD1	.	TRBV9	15	TGTGCCAGCAGCGTAGTGCCAGGGGGCAACTATGGCTACACCTTC	CASSVVPGGNYGYTF
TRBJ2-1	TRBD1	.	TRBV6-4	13	TGTGCCAGCAGTGAGGGGGACAGCAATGAGCAGTTCTTC	CASSEGDSNEQFF
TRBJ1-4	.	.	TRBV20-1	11	TGCAGTGCTAGCGGGAATGAAAAACTGTTTTTT	CSASGNEKLFF
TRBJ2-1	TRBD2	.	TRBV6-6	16	TGTGCCAGCAGTCAAAATAGCGGGAGGGTACTAAATGAGCAGTTCTTC	CASSQNSGRVLNEQFF
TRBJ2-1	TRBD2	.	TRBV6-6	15	TGTGCCAGCAGCCTGACTAGCGGGGCTCTTAATGAGCAGTTCTTC	CASSLTSGALNEQFF
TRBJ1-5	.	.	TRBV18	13	TGTGCCAGCTCTTCTAGTAGCAATCAGCCCCAGCATTTT	CASSSSSNQPQHF
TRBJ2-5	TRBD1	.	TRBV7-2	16	TGTGCCAGCAGAGAATTCCCCCACAGGGGACAAGAGACCCAGTACTTC	CASREFPHRGQETQYF
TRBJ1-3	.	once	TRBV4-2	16	TGTGCCAGCACCTTCGAAGGACAGTCATTAGGAAACACCATATATTTT	CASTFEGQSLGNTIYF
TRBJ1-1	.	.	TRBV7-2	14	TGTGCCAGCAGCTTGAGTCAGGGGAGCACTGAAGCTTTCTTT	CASSLSQGSTEAFF
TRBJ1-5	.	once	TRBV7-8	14	TGTGCCATTGGGACACCCTATAGCAATCAGCCCCAGCATTTT	CAIGTPYSNQPQHF
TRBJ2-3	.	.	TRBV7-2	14	TGTGCCAGCAGCTCTGTCGGGAGCACAGATACGCAGTATTTT	CASSSVGSTDTQYF
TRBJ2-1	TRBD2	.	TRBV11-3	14	TGTGCCAGCAGCTTAGAGGGACTAGCCTTTAAGGAGTTCTTC	CASSLEGLAFKEFF
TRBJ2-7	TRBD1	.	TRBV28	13	TGTGCCAGCAGGGCAGGGGGCTTCGACGAGCAGTACTTC	CASRAGGFDEQYF
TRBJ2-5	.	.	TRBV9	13	TGTGCCAGCAGCGTAGCCAATTCAGAGACCCAGTACTTC	CASSVANSETQYF
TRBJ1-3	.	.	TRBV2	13	TGTGCCAGCAGTGACGGGACTGGAAACACCATATATTTT	CASSDGTGNTIYF
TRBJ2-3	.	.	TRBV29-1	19	TGCAGCACTGCGGGTTGGACCCTAGCACCTACCTCTAGCACAGATACGCAGTATTTT	CSTAGWTLAPTSSTDTQYF
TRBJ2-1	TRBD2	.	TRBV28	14	TGTGCCAGCAGTTTTAGCGGGAAAGACAATGAGCAGTTCTTC	CASSFSGKDNEQFF
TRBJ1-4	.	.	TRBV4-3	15	TGCGCCAGCAGCCAGGCCTACAGGAGATATGAAAAACTGTTTTTT	CASSQAYRRYEKLFF
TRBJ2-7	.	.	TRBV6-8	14	TGTGCCAGGGACCGCGAGGGCCTCTCCTACGAGCAGTACTTC	CARDREGLSYEQYF
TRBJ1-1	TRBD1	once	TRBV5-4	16	TGTGCCAGCAGCGGGGGACAGGGACCCATGAACACTGAAGCTTTCTTT	CASSGGQGPMNTEAFF
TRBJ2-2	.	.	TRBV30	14	TGTGCTCGGAGGCTTCGGGAGAACACCGGGGAGCTGTTTTTT	CARRLRENTGELFF
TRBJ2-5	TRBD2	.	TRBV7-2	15	TGTGCCAGCAGCTTCACTAGCGGGGCAGGGGAGACCCAGTACTTC	CASSFTSGAGETQYF
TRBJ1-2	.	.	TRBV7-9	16	TGTGCCAGCAGCTTGGATGCGACGGATAGCCTGCATGGCTACACCTTC	CASSLDATDSLHGYTF
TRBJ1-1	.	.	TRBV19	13	TGTGCCAGTAGTTTGGGCAGGGGCACTGAAGCTTTCTTT	CASSLGRGTEAFF
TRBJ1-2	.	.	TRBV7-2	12	TGTGCCAGCAGCACAAACCGACAGGGCTACACCTTC	CASSTNRQGYTF
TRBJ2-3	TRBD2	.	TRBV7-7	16	TGTGCCAGCAGCCGAGGACTAGCGGGGTCCACAGATACGCAGTATTTT	CASSRGLAGSTDTQYF
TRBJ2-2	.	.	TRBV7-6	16	TGTGCCAGCAGCTTATTAGGAGGGCCGGACACCGGGGAGCTGTTTTTT	CASSLLGGPDTGELFF
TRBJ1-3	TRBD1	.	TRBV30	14	TGTGCCTGGAGTGTACACAGGGGAGGAAACACCATATATTTT	CAWSVHRGGNTIYF
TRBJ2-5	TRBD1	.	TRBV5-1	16	TGCGCCAGCAGCTTGGTTCGACAGGGGGCCCAAGAGACCCAGTACTTC	CASSLVRQGAQETQYF
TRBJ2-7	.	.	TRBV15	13	TGTGCCACCAGCAGAGATCTGCGGGACGAGCAGTACTTC	CATSRDLRDEQYF
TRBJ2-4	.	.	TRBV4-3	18	TGCGCCAGCAGCCAAGTCCGGAGTTCAGAACCAACAAAAAGCATTCAGTACTTC	CASSQVRSSEPTKSIQYF
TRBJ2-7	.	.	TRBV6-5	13	TGTGCCAGCAGTTACGATCAGGCGTACGAGCAGTACTTC	CASSYDQAYEQYF
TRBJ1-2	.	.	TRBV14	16	TGTGCCAGCAGCCAAGAGGCCAGGCTGTCGATCTATGGCTACACCTTC	CASSQEARLSIYGYTF
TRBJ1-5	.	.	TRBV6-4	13	TGTGCCAGCACAGGCAGGGAGGCTCAGCCCCAGCATTTT	CASTGREAQPQHF
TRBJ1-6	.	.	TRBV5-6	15	TGTGCCAGCATCCCAGCGGGGGCCCGCGGATCACCCCTCCACTTT	CASIPAGARGSPLHF
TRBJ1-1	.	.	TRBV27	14	TGTGCCAGCAACGACCCGGGGTTGAACACTGAAGCTTTCTTT	CASNDPGLNTEAFF
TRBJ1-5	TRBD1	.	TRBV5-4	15	TGTGCCAGCAGCCGGGGACAGGGGGCGGGTCAGCCCCAGCATTTT	CASSRGQGAGQPQHF
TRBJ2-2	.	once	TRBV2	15	TGTGCCAGCAGTGTCGGCAGGGAGAACACCGGGGAGCTGTTTTTT	CASSVGRENTGELFF
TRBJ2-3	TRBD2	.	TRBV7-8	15	TGTGCCAGCAGCATCGGCGGGAGGAGCACAGATACGCAGTATTTT	CASSIGGRSTDTQYF
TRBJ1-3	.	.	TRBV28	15	TGTGCCAGCAGTGTTCGGACAGTGTACGGAAACACCATATATTTT	CASSVRTVYGNTIYF
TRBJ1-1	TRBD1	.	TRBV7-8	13	TGTGCCAGTTTAACAGGGGCTCGGACTGAAGCTTTCTTT	CASLTGARTEAFF
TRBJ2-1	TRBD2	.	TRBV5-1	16	TGCGCCAGCAGCTTGGCCCCGGGAGGGTCCTTCAATGAGCAGTTCTTC	CASSLAPGGSFNEQFF
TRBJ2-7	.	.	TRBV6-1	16	TGTGCCAGCAGTGCACTTGGTAGCGGCAGCTCCTACGAGCAGTACTTC	CASSALGSGSSYEQYF
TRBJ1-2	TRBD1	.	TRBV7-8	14	TGTGCCAGCAGCTTATCGACAGGGGTGAATCGCTACACCTTC	CASSLSTGVNRYTF
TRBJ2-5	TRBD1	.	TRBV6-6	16	TGTGCCAGCAGTTACTCAAGGGCAGGGGGCGCGGAGACCCAGTACTTC	CASSYSRAGGAETQYF
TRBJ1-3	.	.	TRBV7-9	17	TGTGCCAGCAGCTTAAGTCTAAGGGGGGGCGAACCGCGTACCATATATTTT	CASSLSLRGGEPRTIYF
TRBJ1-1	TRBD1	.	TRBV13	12	TGTGCCAGCAGCTTGGGACAGAAAGAAGCTTTCTTT	CASSLGQKEAFF
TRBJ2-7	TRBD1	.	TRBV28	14	TGTGCCAGCAGCAATCCGACAGGGGGATACGAGCAGTACTTC	CASSNPTGGYEQYF
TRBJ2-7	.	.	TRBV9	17	TGTGCCAGCAGCCCATTCCGCGGAGGGAGCAGCACCTACGAGCAGTACTTC	CASSPFRGGSSTYEQYF
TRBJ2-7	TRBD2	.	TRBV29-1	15	TGCAGCGCCTTAACGTACGGGACTAGCGTTTACGAGCAGTACTTC	CSALTYGTSVYEQYF